These 27 T cell receptor beta chains originate from one sample sequenced in a study of neoadjuvant nivolumab and ipilimumab in lung cancer. The table came from immunoSEQ multiplex PCR; TCRdb's copy has only in-frame clones and leaves some out. The sample includes approximately 26,000 clones, around 80% of them seen just once. Sequences were derived from peripheral blood, sampled before neoadjuvant nivolumab, alone or with ipilimumab. The origin of the receptors is an adult with non-small cell lung cancer.

The chain recombines TRBV5-5 with TRBJ2-7, with 8 bases lining up with TRBD1. This CDR3 is 16 amino acids long. Germline CDR1 reads SGHKS; CDR2 reads YYEKEE (reference sequence). J lost 0 bases, V lost 4 bases, and 9 bases had no gene match. CDR3 sequence (DNA): TGTGCCAGCAGCCGGGGACAGGAGTTTCCCTCCTACGAGCAGTACTTC. Its translation: CASSRGQEFPSYEQYF.

The rearrangement joins TRBV7-8 to TRBJ2-2; 11 bases fit TRBD2. The CDR3 has 18 amino acids. The trim removed 5 bases at V and 1 base at J, leaving 9 bases unmatched. The germline CDR1 and CDR2 sequences are SGHVS and FQNEAQ. The CDR3 loop is CASSPKGGLAVNTGELFF. Written as DNA, the CDR3 is TGTGCCAGCAGCCCAAAAGGGGGACTAGCGGTGAACACCGGGGAGCTGTTTTTT.

The gene calls are TRBV7-2 and TRBJ2-1; 12 bases fit TRBD2. There are 17 residues in the CDR3. The germline V gene encodes CDR1 SGHTA and CDR2 FQGNSA. V was pared by 1 base and J by 9 bases, with 10 bases of the junction left unmatched. In DNA, the CDR3 is TGTGCCAGCAGCTTAGGATGGCTAGCGGGGGGGCCAACTGAGCAGTTCTTC. It specifies CASSLGWLAGGPTEQFF.

The V call is TRBV4-1, the J call TRBJ1-6, with TRBD1 matching 8 bases. The CDR3 is 16 amino acids. V lost 1 base, J lost 5 bases, and 4 bases stayed unmatched. Germline CDR1 and CDR2: MGHRA and YSYEKL. The CDR3 bases are TGCGCCAGCAGCCAAGGTCGGACAGGGAATAATTCACCCCTCCACTTT. This codes for CASSQGRTGNNSPLHF.

The J gene is TRBJ1-1, the V gene TRBV5-1; D call uncertain. The CDR3 runs to 14 residues. CDR1 is SGHRS, CDR2 YFSETQ, per germline. V lost 2 bases and J 7 bases, leaving 15 bases between the germline ends. In DNA, the CDR3 is TGCGCCAGCAGCTTCGGCAGCCCGAGAGGTGAAGCTTTCTTT. Encoded protein: CASSFGSPRGEAFF.

The V and J genes are TRBV5-8 and TRBJ1-1, with D possibly matching TRBD1 (6 bases). V lost 5 bases, J lost 0 bases, and 14 bases lay in between. The CDR3 runs 15 residues. CDR1 is SGHTS and CDR2 is YDEGEE in the germline V gene. CDR3 DNA sequence: TGTGCCAGCAGGTCGCGGACAGTACTGAACACTGAAGCTTTCTTT. Amino acid sequence: CASRSRTVLNTEAFF.

The J gene is TRBJ2-1, the V gene TRBV5-1; 15 bases align to TRBD2. Trimming cost V 5 bases and J 9 bases; bases outside gene matches: 12. The CDR3 is made up of 17 amino acids. The germline V gene has CDR1 SGHRS and CDR2 YFSETQ. CDR3 loop: CASRGDGLAGGQGEQFF. The CDR3 DNA reads TGCGCCAGCAGGGGGGACGGACTAGCGGGGGGGCAAGGTGAGCAGTTCTTC.

This clone was seen a handful of times. The chain is built from TRBV6-1 and TRBJ1-6; D not certain. The CDR3 runs to 17 residues. Trimming took off 2 bases at V and 6 bases at J, with 17 bases between the two ends. Germline CDR1 MNHNS, CDR2 SASEGT. CDR3 in DNA: TGTGCCAGCAGTGAATTTGATAGGGAGGTACCTAATTCACCCCTCCACTTT. Its translation is CASSEFDREVPNSPLHF.

V gene TRBV6-5 combines with J gene TRBJ1-4; D possibly corresponds to TRBD1 (6 bases). This CDR3 is 15 amino acids long. With 10 bases removed from V and 1 base from J, the gap between germline ends came to 16 bases. From germline, CDR1 is MNHEY and CDR2 SVGAGI. CDR3 nucleotides: TGTGCCACTAAGACAGGTTTTGTAACTAATGAAAAACTGTTTTTT. Its translation: CATKTGFVTNEKLFF.

The chain links TRBV7-9 to TRBJ1-6; D is unclear. V was pared by 2 bases and J by 11 bases, with 13 bases between. The CDR3 spans 14 residues. Germline CDR1 and CDR2: SEHNR and FQNEAQ (reference sequence). The CDR3 sequence is CASSLMGLEAPLHF. In nucleotides, the CDR3 is TGTGCCAGCAGCTTAATGGGCCTAGAGGCACCCCTCCACTTT.

This clone has only a few counts. The CDR3 DNA reads as TGCAGCGTCCGAGGGACTAGGGATCATGAGCAGTTCTTC. Amino acid sequence: CSVRGTRDHEQFF. The chain uses TRBV29-1 and TRBJ2-1; 8 nucleotides line up with TRBD2. Losses at the gene ends were 6 bases for V and 8 bases for J; bases not matched to a gene: 9. The CDR3 spans 13 residues. CDR1 and CDR2 from the germline V gene are SQVTM and ANQGSEA.

The chain couples TRBV20-1 to TRBJ2-5, with D uncertain. CDR3 length: 11 amino acids. The germline V and J ends were trimmed by 3 bases and 4 bases, with 6 bases remaining between them. Germline lookup yields CDR1 DFQATT and CDR2 SNEGSKA (reference sequence). Here the CDR3 reads CSASLIETQYF. The DNA of the CDR3 is TGCAGTGCTAGCTTAATAGAGACCCAGTACTTC.

In DNA form, the CDR3 reads TGTGCCAGCAGCCAAGATTCGACGGATAGCACAGATACGCAGTATTTT. Amino acids: CASSQDSTDSTDTQYF. This chain uses TRBV4-2 with TRBJ2-3, with D unclear. Germline V gene data show CDR1 as LGHNA and CDR2 as YNFKEQ. The CDR3 contains 16 residues. V lost 0 bases, J lost 0 bases, and 10 bases lay in between.

The sample holds a few counts of this clone. The V call is TRBV4-3, the J call TRBJ1-2, with D maybe TRBD1 (6 bases). Trimming removed 2 bases at V and 6 bases at J, with 7 bases between. Germline-derived CDR1 and CDR2 are LGHNA and YSLEER. The CDR3 is made up of 12 amino acids. The CDR3 loop reads CASSQTGHGYTF. CDR3 bases: TGCGCCAGCAGCCAAACAGGGCATGGCTACACCTTC.

The CDR3 DNA follows: TGTGCCACCGCAAACGAGGGGTCCATCGACGAGCAGTACTTC. Amino acid sequence: CATANEGSIDEQYF. The chain joins TRBV10-3 to TRBJ2-7, with D perhaps being TRBD1 or TRBD2 (5 bases each). Per germline, CDR1 ENHRY and CDR2 SYGVKD. Trimming removed 10 bases from V and 5 bases from J, with 21 bases in between. CDR3 size: 14 residues.

The chain carries TRBV5-4 and TRBJ1-4, with D unresolved. CDR1 and CDR2 from the germline V gene are SGHNT and YYREEE (reference sequence). V gave up 1 base and J gave up 8 bases, with 15 bases separating them. This CDR3 spans 15 amino acids. The CDR3 nucleotides are TGTGCCAGCAGCTTGTCGGGGAGTCCGGGAGAAAAACTGTTTTTT. Its translation: CASSLSGSPGEKLFF.

The chain is built from TRBV5-4 and TRBJ2-3; TRBD2 agrees at 8 bases. V lost 3 bases to trimming and J lost 2 bases; unmatched junction nucleotides: 8. Germline V gene sequence: CDR1 SGHNT, CDR2 YYREEE (reference sequence). CDR3 length: 16 amino acids. The CDR3: CASSYRGAGDTDTQYF. CDR3 coding DNA: TGTGCCAGCAGCTACCGGGGAGCGGGGGACACAGATACGCAGTATTTT.

The chain joins TRBV7-2 to TRBJ2-7; D is undetermined. Germline-derived CDR1 and CDR2 are SGHTA and FQGNSA. This CDR3 is 11 amino acids long. Trimming stripped 3 bases from V and 5 bases from J, with 5 bases between. The CDR3 here is CASSFLDEQYF. The CDR3 nucleotides read TGTGCCAGCAGCTTTCTGGACGAGCAGTACTTC.

The V gene is TRBV20-1, the J gene TRBJ1-1, with D tentatively TRBD1 (5 bases). The CDR3 loop spans 11 amino acids. The V gene's germline CDR1 is DFQATT and CDR2 SNEGSKA (reference sequence). Trimming pared 1 base from V and 5 bases from J, leaving 5 bases between. This chain's CDR3 is CSARGGTEAFF. The CDR3 DNA follows: TGCAGTGCTAGAGGGGGGACTGAAGCTTTCTTT.

The chain links TRBV9 to TRBJ1-3; 7 nucleotides line up with TRBD1. Germline trimming cut 7 bases from V and 3 bases from J; bases unmatched to any gene: 10. The CDR3 is 15 amino acids. CDR1 and CDR2 from the germline V gene are SGDLS and YYNGEE. The CDR3: CASGWSRGYGNTIYF. The CDR3 DNA reads as TGTGCCAGCGGATGGAGCAGGGGGTATGGAAACACCATATATTTT. The complete variable domain, with remaining parts taken from reference TRBV9 and TRBJ1-3, reads DSGVTQTPKHLITATGQRVTLRCSPRSGDLSVYWYQQSLDQGLQFLIQYYNGEERAKGNILERFSAQQFPDLHSELNLSSLELGDSALYFCASGWSRGYGNTIYFGEGSWLTVV.

This clone turned up a few times. The chain carries TRBV5-4 and TRBJ1-2, with 9 bases matching TRBD1. Germline CDR1 reads SGHNT; CDR2 reads YYREEE (reference sequence). The CDR3 totals 18 residues. J gave up 0 bases and V 4 bases, and 13 bases lay outside the gene matches. The CDR3 region is CASSLRGTGRRANYGYTF. The DNA for the CDR3 is TGTGCCAGCAGCCTGCGCGGGACAGGGCGGAGAGCTAACTATGGCTACACCTTC.

In its sample, this clone was seen a few times. The rearrangement joins TRBV27 to TRBJ2-7; 12 positions match TRBD1. This CDR3 comprises 13 residues. J was trimmed by 6 bases and V by 5 bases; bases with no gene match: 2. CDR1 is MNHEY, CDR2 SMNVEV, per germline (reference sequence). DNA of the CDR3: TGTGCCAGCAGTGAGGGACAGGGGGCCGAGCAGTACTTC. It is translated as CASSEGQGAEQYF.

The gene calls are TRBV6-5 and TRBJ2-2, with D possibly matching TRBD2 (5 bases). V lost 7 bases, J lost 4 bases, and 10 bases lay in between. The CDR3 contains 13 residues. CDR1 is MNHEY and CDR2 is SVGAGI in the germline V gene. The CDR3 nucleotides read TGTGCCAGCACCCAGACTACCACCGGGGAGCTGTTTTTT. The encoded protein is CASTQTTTGELFF.

The rearrangement joins TRBV5-1 to TRBJ1-1, with D perhaps TRBD1 (5 bases). The CDR3 is made up of 14 amino acids. Germline V gives CDR1 SGHRS, CDR2 YFSETQ. V lost 3 bases to trimming and J lost 1 base, with 10 bases between them. The CDR3, as DNA: TGCGCCAGCAGCTACATCCAGGGGAACACTGAAGCTTTCTTT. Amino acid sequence: CASSYIQGNTEAFF.

This chain joins TRBV9 and TRBJ2-1, with 10 bases matching TRBD2. This CDR3 spans 16 amino acids. J lost 7 bases, V lost 0 bases, and 7 bases had no gene match. In germline, CDR1 is SGDLS, CDR2 YYNGEE. The CDR3, as DNA: TGTGCCAGCAGCGTAGCGGGGTCTAGCGGGGGTAATGAGCAGTTCTTC. As protein: CASSVAGSSGGNEQFF.

This chain uses TRBV11-2 with TRBJ1-2, with 8 nucleotides matching TRBD1. Trimming removed 5 bases from V and 4 bases from J; junction bases left unmatched: 6. The CDR3 covers 14 residues. The germline CDR1 and CDR2 sequences are SGHAT and FQNNGV. In DNA, the CDR3 is TGTGCCAGCAGCGGACAGGGTCTCAGCTATGGCTACACCTTC. Protein sequence: CASSGQGLSYGYTF. Complete variable domain (other parts from reference TRBV11-2 and TRBJ1-2): EAGVAQSPRYKIIEKRQSVAFWCNPISGHATLYWYQQILGQGPKLLIQFQNNGVVDDSQLPKDRFSAERLKGVDSTLKIQPAKLEDSAVYLCASSGQGLSYGYTFGSGTRLTVV.

This clone appeared once. The chain couples TRBV19 to TRBJ1-3, with a possible D match to TRBD1 (5 bases). Germline CDR1 LNHDA, CDR2 SQIVND (reference sequence). CDR3 length equals 13 residues. Between the trimmed V and J ends, which lost 7 bases and 4 bases, there was a span of 11 bases. The CDR3 loop is CASKADTGNTIYF. The DNA of the CDR3 is TGTGCCAGTAAGGCGGACACGGGAAACACCATATATTTT. The variable domain in full, completed from reference TRBV19 and TRBJ1-3, reads DGGITQSPKYLFRKEGQNVTLSCEQNLNHDAMYWYRQDPGQGLRLIYYSQIVNDFQKGDIAEGYSVSREKKESFPLTVTSAQKNPTAFYLCASKADTGNTIYFGEGSWLTVV.